This T cell receptor (beta chain) was profiled in a study of blood T cell repertoires in COVID-19. Study at large: T cells, B-cell-depleted T cells, or PBMCs provided the cDNA or gDNA that served as material.

The data were produced by immunoSEQ multiplex PCR, yet TCRdb's version contains in-frame clones alone and is incomplete. The sample holds 60,000 or so clones, roughly 70% seen once. This CDR3 has 15 amino acids. V lost 2 bases to trimming and J lost 4 bases, with 11 bases between them. The germline V gene encodes CDR1 LGHDT and CDR2 YNNKEL (reference sequence). Sequenced sample: PBMCs or T cells enriched from blood (not recorded which). V gene TRBV3-1 (or the pseudogene TRBV3-2) combines with J gene TRBJ2-2; unclear D gene. The TCR comes from a woman aged 55-75 years who had been exposed to COVID-19. The CDR3 sequence is CASSQSRASTGELFF. CDR3 sequence (DNA): TGTGCCAGCAGCCAAAGCCGAGCGTCCACCGGGGAGCTGTTTTTT.